These T cell receptor beta chains were read from a single sample in a study of blood T cell repertoires in COVID-19. The data were produced by immunoSEQ multiplex PCR, yet TCRdb's version contains in-frame clones alone and is incomplete. The table lists over 100,000 clones, 70% to 90% of them singletons. The sequencing input was peripheral blood. The source is a man aged 50-60 years with active COVID-19. The CDR3 runs from the conserved cysteine through the conserved F or W. A D gene is named only where the DNA matches it firmly. Clone size is shown for a subset of rows, as once, few, many or a class of expanded clone.

size	V	D	J	DNA	CDR3
once	TRBV18	-	TRBJ1-5	TGTGCCAGTTTGGGGGGGGTCGGGAATCAGCCCCAGCATTTT	CASLGGVGNQPQHF
-	TRBV3-1/TRBV3-2	TRBD2	TRBJ2-1	TGTGCCAGCAGCCCTTGTGAAGCGGGGGGGCCCAATGAGCAGTTCTTC	CASSPCEAGGPNEQFF
-	TRBV21-1	-	TRBJ2-1	TGTGCCAGCAGCCCAAAGACATTCATCTCCTACAATGAGCAGTTCTTC	CASSPKTFISYNEQFF
-	TRBV2	TRBD2	TRBJ2-5	TGTGCCAGCAGGGGGCGACGTGGCGGGGGGGCCGGGAAGACCCAGTACTTC	CASRGRRGGGAGKTQYF
-	TRBV20-1	-	TRBJ2-2	TGCAGTGCTAGTGGAGAGGGTTCCTCACCGGGGGAGCTGTTTTTT	CSASGEGSSPGELFF
-	TRBV19	TRBD1	TRBJ1-4	TGTGCCAGTAGCGGGACAGGGAGTGAAAAACTGTTTTTT	CASSGTGSEKLFF
-	TRBV4-1	-	TRBJ2-3	TGCGCCAGCAGCCAAGAATGGGGCGGTCTGATCACAGATACGCAGTATTTT	CASSQEWGGLITDTQYF
-	TRBV4-2	-	TRBJ2-3	TGTGCCAGCAGCCAGGGAGGAAGGGCGCAGTATTTT	CASSQGGRAQYF
-	TRBV6-6	-	TRBJ1-6	TGTGCCAGCAGTTCGCAGGGTTCTCTATCACCCCTCCACTTT	CASSSQGSLSPLHF
once	TRBV5-1	-	TRBJ1-6	TGCGCCAGCAGCTCCCCCGACCTCGGGGGTTATAATTCACCCCTCCACTTT	CASSSPDLGGYNSPLHF
-	TRBV7-2	-	TRBJ1-4	TGTGCCAGCAGCCCCCAGACAGGTCCTAATGAAAAACTGTTTTTT	CASSPQTGPNEKLFF
once	TRBV5-4	TRBD1	TRBJ2-5	TGTGCCAGCAGCTTGGGGGACAGGGGGCCTGAGACCCAGTACTTC	CASSLGDRGPETQYF
-	TRBV9	TRBD1	TRBJ2-7	TGTGCCAGCAGCCGGACAGGGGGACAGGGAGCCTACGAGCAGTACTTC	CASSRTGGQGAYEQYF
-	TRBV29-1	TRBD1	TRBJ2-7	TGCAGCGTGGTTAACAGGGGGACCTACGAGCAGTACTTC	CSVVNRGTYEQYF
-	TRBV5-1	TRBD1	TRBJ2-7	TGCGCCAGCAGCTTGGTAGGTACAGGGGGATACGAGCAGTACTTC	CASSLVGTGGYEQYF
-	TRBV13	TRBD1	TRBJ2-7	TGTGCCAGCAGTGGGGACAGGGACCATTTGTCAAACCCCAGGGACGAGCAGTACTTC	CASSGDRDHLSNPRDEQYF
-	TRBV23-1	TRBD1	TRBJ1-2	TGCGCCAGCAGGCTGGACAGGGTTGAGGCTAACTATGGCTACACCTTC	CASRLDRVEANYGYTF
-	TRBV12-3/TRBV12-4	TRBD1	TRBJ2-2	TGTGCCAGCAGCTACAGGGGGCACGGGGAGCTGTTTTTT	CASSYRGHGELFF
-	TRBV21-1	-	TRBJ2-3	TGTGCCAGCAGCAAAGACCAACCGGGACAGGGCGAGACAGATACGCAGTATTTT	CASSKDQPGQGETDTQYF
-	TRBV19	-	TRBJ2-1	TGTGCCAGTAGTTCTACCCGGACTATCGGTGAGCAGTTCTTC	CASSSTRTIGEQFF
-	TRBV7-2	TRBD1	TRBJ1-1	TGTGCCAGCAGCCTGGGCCCCCGACAGGGTGGCACTGAAGCTTTCTTT	CASSLGPRQGGTEAFF
-	TRBV6-2/TRBV6-3	-	TRBJ1-3	TGTGCCAGCAGTCTCAGGGTCTTGACTGGAAACACCATATATTTT	CASSLRVLTGNTIYF